The rows below give T cell receptor beta chains drawn from one sample of a study of early T cells in non-severe SARS-CoV-2 infection. TCRdb re-derived calls from the 5' RACE reads in MiXCR, one entry per CDR3 protein. This sample has tens of thousands of distinct CDR3 sequences, with approximately 9.7% found just once. Sequenced input: whole blood. Every receptor here comes from an adult who was a healthcare worker with PCR-confirmed SARS-CoV-2 infection or an uninfected control (not recorded which). The CDR3 runs from the conserved cysteine through the conserved F or W. The D gene is left open where the match is weak. Clone size is not always given. Where it is, it says once, few, many or a class for expanded clones.

>TRBJ2-5|TRBV2|NA|NA
CASSEINLQETQYF
TGTGCCAGCAGTGAAATTAACTTGCAAGAGACCCAGTACTTC
>TRBJ2-2|TRBV2|NA|NA
CASIKTGNTGELFF
TGTGCCAGCATAAAGACAGGGAACACCGGGGAGCTGTTTTTT
>TRBJ1-1|TRBV30|TRBD1|few
CASQGMNTEAFF
TGTGCCTCACAGGGGATGAACACTGAAGCTTTCTTT
>TRBJ2-7|TRBV6-5|NA|NA
CASSLSWTSSSYEQYF
TGTGCCAGCAGTTTGTCTTGGACGTCGAGCTCCTACGAGCAGTACTTC
>TRBJ2-1|TRBV12-3/TRBV12-4|NA|NA
CASSRTGLGEQFF
TGTGCCAGCAGCCGGACGGGGTTGGGTGAGCAGTTCTTC
>TRBJ1-6|TRBV5-1|TRBD1|many
CASGSGQDNSPLHF
TGCGCCAGTGGGTCGGGACAGGATAATTCACCCCTCCACTTT
>TRBJ2-2|TRBV6-1|NA|few
CASSGVTGELFF
TGTGCCAGCAGTGGCGTAACCGGGGAGCTGTTTTTT
>TRBJ1-1|TRBV11-3|TRBD1|NA
CASSPGQGTEAFF
TGTGCCAGCAGCCCAGGACAGGGGACTGAAGCTTTCTTT
>TRBJ1-5|TRBV7-9|NA|few
CASGSGHNQPQHF
TGTGCCAGCGGGTCAGGGCACAATCAGCCCCAGCATTTT
>TRBJ2-7|TRBV7-9|NA|many
CASSSDREVYEQYF
TGTGCCAGCAGCTCCGACAGGGAGGTTTACGAGCAGTACTTC
>TRBJ1-1|TRBV2|NA|few
CASGVGTGGAFF
TGTGCCAGCGGGGTAGGGACCGGTGGGGCTTTCTTT
>TRBJ2-7|TRBV6-2/TRBV6-3|NA|few
CASSYWDGTYEQYF
TGTGCCAGCAGTTACTGGGACGGAACCTACGAGCAGTACTTC
>TRBJ2-2|TRBV5-1|NA|few
CASSYTDSNTGELFF
TGCGCCAGCAGCTATACGGACTCGAACACCGGGGAGCTGTTTTTT
>TRBJ1-2|TRBV7-9|NA|many
CASSLSDRVNYGYTF
TGTGCCAGCAGCTTGAGTGATAGGGTGAACTATGGCTACACCTTC
>TRBJ2-5|TRBV5-5|NA|many
CASSIPGRSQETQYF
TGTGCCAGCAGCATCCCGGGACGGAGCCAAGAGACCCAGTACTTC
>TRBJ2-7|TRBV21-1|NA|NA
CASSPGRRGEQYF
TGTGCCAGCAGCCCCGGGCGAAGGGGCGAGCAGTACTTC
>TRBJ2-4|TRBV3-1|NA|many
CASSQEGVAKNIQYF
TGTGCCAGCAGCCAAGAAGGGGTTGCCAAAAACATTCAGTACTTC
>TRBJ1-1|TRBV5-1|TRBD1|NA
CASSPGQGPEAFF
TGCGCCAGCAGCCCTGGACAGGGCCCTGAAGCTTTCTTT
>TRBJ1-5|TRBV4-1|NA|many
CASSQDWDGNQPQHF
TGCGCCAGCAGCCAAGACTGGGACGGCAATCAGCCCCAGCATTTT
>TRBJ2-7|TRBV10-3|NA|many
CAISEEAYEQYF
TGTGCCATCAGCGAAGAAGCCTACGAGCAGTACTTC
>TRBJ2-1|TRBV7-9|NA|few
CASSLARDNEQFF
TGTGCCAGCAGCTTAGCAAGGGATAATGAGCAGTTCTTC
>TRBJ2-2|TRBV29-1|NA|many
CSGRTTKNTGELFF
TGCAGCGGCCGGACGACTAAGAACACCGGGGAGCTGTTTTTT
>TRBJ2-3|TRBV19|NA|many
CASSIGFSDTQYF
TGTGCCAGTAGTATTGGTTTCTCAGATACGCAGTATTTT
>TRBJ2-2|TRBV30|NA|NA
CAWGRTDTGELFF
TGTGCCTGGGGGAGGACAGACACCGGGGAGCTGTTTTTT
>TRBJ2-5|TRBV12-3/TRBV12-4|NA|many
CASRDTQGKETQYF
TGTGCCAGCAGGGATACCCAGGGAAAAGAGACCCAGTACTTC
>TRBJ2-1|TRBV5-1|TRBD2|many
CASRPGTSSYNEQFF
TGCGCCAGCAGACCAGGGACTAGCTCCTACAATGAGCAGTTCTTC
>TRBJ1-2|TRBV7-2|NA|many
CASSLDGSLDGYTF
TGTGCCAGCAGCTTAGATGGCAGTTTGGACGGCTACACCTTC
>TRBJ2-7|TRBV3-1|NA|few
CASSPQSKGYEQYF
TGTGCCAGCAGCCCCCAAAGTAAGGGCTACGAGCAGTACTTC
>TRBJ1-2|TRBV9|NA|few
CASSVGGLNNYGYTF
TGTGCCAGCAGCGTGGGGGGACTGAACAACTATGGCTACACCTTC
>TRBJ2-5|TRBV7-9|NA|few
CNAGGGETQYF
TGTAACGCCGGGGGCGGAGAGACCCAGTACTTC
>TRBJ1-1|TRBV5-6|TRBD1|many
CASSGTGGRAFF
TGTGCCAGCAGCGGAACAGGGGGAAGAGCTTTCTTT
>TRBJ2-7|TRBV3-1|NA|few
CASSPRRASSGEQYF
TGTGCCAGCAGCCCTAGGCGCGCCTCTTCCGGCGAGCAGTACTTC
>TRBJ2-3|TRBV4-1|NA|NA
CASSAPLGVLDTDTQYF
TGCGCCAGCAGCGCACCATTGGGAGTGCTAGACACAGATACGCAGTATTTT
>TRBJ1-4|TRBV7-6|NA|NA
CASSVAGVGTNEKLFF
TGTGCCAGCAGCGTCGCAGGGGTTGGAACTAATGAAAAACTGTTTTTT
>TRBJ1-1|TRBV3-1|NA|few
CASSRDQVNTEAFF
TGTGCCAGCAGCCGAGACCAGGTAAACACTGAAGCTTTCTTT
>TRBJ1-6|TRBV12-5|NA|many
CASGLSRDFFTSPLHF
TGTGCTAGTGGTTTGAGCAGGGATTTTTTCACTTCACCCCTCCACTTT
>TRBJ2-2|TRBV7-6|NA|few
CASSFRVDPGELFF
TGTGCCAGCAGCTTTCGTGTGGACCCCGGGGAGCTGTTTTTT
>TRBJ1-5|TRBV12-3/TRBV12-4|TRBD1|few
CASSRDRGLGQPQHF
TGTGCCAGCAGTCGGGACAGGGGGCTCGGGCAGCCCCAGCATTTT
>TRBJ1-1|TRBV7-8|NA|many
CASSLSELMNTEAFF
TGTGCCAGCAGCTTAAGTGAGTTGATGAACACTGAAGCTTTCTTT
>TRBJ1-1|TRBV20-1|NA|NA
CSATGTADAEAFF
TGCAGTGCAACCGGGACGGCCGACGCTGAAGCTTTCTTT
>TRBJ1-6|TRBV3-1|NA|many
CASSPRDTNSPLHF
TGTGCCAGCAGCCCTCGGGACACGAATTCACCCCTCCACTTT
>TRBJ2-5|TRBV7-2|TRBD2|few
CASSPGLAGETQYF
TGTGCCAGCAGCCCGGGACTAGCTGGGGAGACCCAGTACTTC
>TRBJ2-3|TRBV10-3|NA|few
CAGGSTDTQYF
TGTGCCGGAGGAAGCACAGATACGCAGTATTTT
>TRBJ2-5|TRBV15|NA|few
CATSIQPGETQYF
TGTGCCACCAGCATACAGCCCGGGGAGACCCAGTACTTC
>TRBJ2-7|TRBV10-3|TRBD2|few
CAISVTGTSGDKKQYF
TGTGCCATCAGTGTTACCGGGACTAGCGGTGACAAGAAGCAGTACTTC
>TRBJ2-5|TRBV7-8|NA|NA
CASRDRWGLGETQYF
TGTGCCAGCAGAGACCGGTGGGGTCTAGGAGAGACCCAGTACTTC
>TRBJ1-3|TRBV5-5|TRBD1|few
CASSRDRQAGNTIYF
TGTGCCAGCAGCCGGGACAGGCAAGCTGGAAACACCATATATTTT
>TRBJ2-1|TRBV7-9|TRBD2|NA
CASSSLAGGHNEQFF
TGTGCCAGCAGCTCGCTAGCGGGGGGCCACAATGAGCAGTTCTTC